Only a few counts were recorded for the clone carrying this TCR beta chain. This entry belongs to a study of T-cell reconstitution after alpha-beta-depleted transplantation in children. This CDR3 comprises 11 residues. Construction of the TCRbeta library involved unique molecular identifiers. One entry per CDR3 protein, called by TCRdb with MiXCR from the PCR reads. This sample yields about 360,000 distinct CDR3 sequences, of which 13% are seen a single time; roughly 4.5% belongs to the top ten. This rearrangement joins TRBV21-1 to TRBJ2-7. TRBV21-1 is recorded as a pseudogene. The specimen was PBMCs, collected from the stem cell graft. This receptor was obtained from a human donor who donated a stem cell graft to a child with Fanconi anemia. Here the CDR3 reads CASSDLYEQYV. CDR3 DNA: TGTGCCAGCAGCGACCTATACGAGCAGTACGTC.